The sequence of this T cell receptor (beta chain) was determined in a study of a mutant IDH1 vaccine in newly diagnosed glioma. Study background: Treatment recipients were approximately 62% male and around 40% female, and their mean age was 40.4 years.

The protocol was immunoSEQ multiplex PCR, while the TCRdb copy is restricted to in-frame clones and leaves out a portion. Of around 24,000 clones in the sample, 70% to 85% were seen once. CDR3 size: 15 residues. Germline V gene lookup returns CDR1 SSHAT and CDR2 FNYEAQ (reference sequence). The V and J ends lost 9 bases and 0 bases respectively, with 14 bases between them. To note about this clone: What it recognizes is unknown.

Regarding time point: week 11, during vaccination. In every dose of vaccine, 300 ug of mutant IDH1 20-mer peptide was given alongside topical imiquimod. Each of the donors came in with new WHO grade 3 or 4 astrocytomas that were IDH1-mutant and ATRX-lost. Sequences were derived from PBMCs, sampled from a glioma patient whose treatment included an IDH1 peptide vaccine. The V call is TRBV7-7, the J call TRBJ2-2, with TRBD2 as a possible D gene (6 bases). This clonotype was sampled from a man aged 35 to 55 with glioma. In nucleotides, the CDR3 is TGTGCCAGAGACTCCGGGAGACCGAACACCGGGGAGCTGTTTTTT. This codes for CARDSGRPNTGELFF.